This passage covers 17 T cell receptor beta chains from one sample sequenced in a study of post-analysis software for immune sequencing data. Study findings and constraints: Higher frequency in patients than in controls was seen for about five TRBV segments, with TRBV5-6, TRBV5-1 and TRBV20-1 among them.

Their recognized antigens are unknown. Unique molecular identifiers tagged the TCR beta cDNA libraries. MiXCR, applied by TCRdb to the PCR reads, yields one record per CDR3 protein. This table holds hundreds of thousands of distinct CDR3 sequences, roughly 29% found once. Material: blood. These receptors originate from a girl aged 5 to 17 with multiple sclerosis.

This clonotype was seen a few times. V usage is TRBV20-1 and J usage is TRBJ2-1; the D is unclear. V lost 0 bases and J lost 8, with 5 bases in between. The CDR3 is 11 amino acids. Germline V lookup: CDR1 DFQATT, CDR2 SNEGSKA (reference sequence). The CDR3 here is CSARERYEQFF. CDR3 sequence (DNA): TGCAGTGCTAGAGAGAGGTATGAGCAGTTCTTC.

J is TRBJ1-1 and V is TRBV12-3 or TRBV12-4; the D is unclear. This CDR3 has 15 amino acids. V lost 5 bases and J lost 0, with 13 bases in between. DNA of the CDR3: TGTGCCAGCAGTGGAGGGCTCCGGGTGAACACTGAAGCTTTCTTT. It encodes CASSGGLRVNTEAFF.

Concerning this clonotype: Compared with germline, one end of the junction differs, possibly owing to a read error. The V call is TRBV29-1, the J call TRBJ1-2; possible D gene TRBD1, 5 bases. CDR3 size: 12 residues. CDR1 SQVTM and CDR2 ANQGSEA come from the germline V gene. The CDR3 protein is CSGETGTGGYTF. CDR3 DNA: TGCAGCGGTGAAACGGGGACTGGAGGCTACACCTTC.

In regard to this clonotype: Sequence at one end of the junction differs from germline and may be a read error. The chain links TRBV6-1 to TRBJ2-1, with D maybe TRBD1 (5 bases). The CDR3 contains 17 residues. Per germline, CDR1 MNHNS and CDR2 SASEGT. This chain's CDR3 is CTSSEVWGYSSYNEQFF. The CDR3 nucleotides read TGTACCAGCAGTGAAGTGTGGGGCTACAGCTCCTACAATGAGCAGTTCTTC.

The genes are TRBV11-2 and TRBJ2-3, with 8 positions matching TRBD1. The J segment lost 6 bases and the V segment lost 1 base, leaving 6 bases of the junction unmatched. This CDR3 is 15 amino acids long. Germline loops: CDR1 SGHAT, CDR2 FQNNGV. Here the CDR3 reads CASSLGTGQKDTQYF. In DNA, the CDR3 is TGTGCCAGCAGCTTAGGGACAGGGCAAAAGGATACGCAGTATTTT.

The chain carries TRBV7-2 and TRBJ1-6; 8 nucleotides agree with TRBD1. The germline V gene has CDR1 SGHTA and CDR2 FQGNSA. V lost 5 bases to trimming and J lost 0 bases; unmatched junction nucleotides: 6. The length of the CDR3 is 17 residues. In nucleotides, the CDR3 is TGTGCCAGCAGCACCAGACAGGGGAGCTCCTATAATTCACCCCTCCACTTT. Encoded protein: CASSTRQGSSYNSPLHF.

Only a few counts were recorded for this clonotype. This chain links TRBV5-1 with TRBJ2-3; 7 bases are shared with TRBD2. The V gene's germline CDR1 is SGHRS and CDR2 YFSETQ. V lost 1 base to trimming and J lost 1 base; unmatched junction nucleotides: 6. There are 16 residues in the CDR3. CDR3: CASSLSPGGRTDTQYF. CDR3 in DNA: TGCGCCAGCAGCTTGTCTCCGGGGGGACGCACAGATACGCAGTATTTT.

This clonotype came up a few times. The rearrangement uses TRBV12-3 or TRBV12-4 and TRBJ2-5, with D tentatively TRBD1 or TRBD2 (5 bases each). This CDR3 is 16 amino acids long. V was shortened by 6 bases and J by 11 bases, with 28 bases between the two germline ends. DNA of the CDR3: TGTGCCAGCAGACCAGAGGGGCTAGCAGGTTACAATGAGCAGTACTTC. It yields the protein CASRPEGLAGYNEQYF.

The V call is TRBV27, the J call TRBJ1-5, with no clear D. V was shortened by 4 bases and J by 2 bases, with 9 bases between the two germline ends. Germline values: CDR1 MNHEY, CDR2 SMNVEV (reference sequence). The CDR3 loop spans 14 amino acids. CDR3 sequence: CASSSPSGNQPQHF. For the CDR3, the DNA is TGTGCCAGCAGTTCTCCCTCGGGCAATCAGCCCCAGCATTTT.

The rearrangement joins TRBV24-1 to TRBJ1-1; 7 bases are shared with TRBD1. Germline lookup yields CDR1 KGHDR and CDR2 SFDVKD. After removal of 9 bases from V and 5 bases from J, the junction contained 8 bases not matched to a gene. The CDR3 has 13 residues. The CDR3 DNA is TGTGCCACCCGGACAGGTCCGGGGACTGAAGCTTTCTTT. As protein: CATRTGPGTEAFF.

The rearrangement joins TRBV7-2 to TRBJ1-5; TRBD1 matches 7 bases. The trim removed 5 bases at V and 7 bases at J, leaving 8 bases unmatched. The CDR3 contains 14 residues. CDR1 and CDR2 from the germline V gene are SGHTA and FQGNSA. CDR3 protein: CASSNRQGGQPQHF. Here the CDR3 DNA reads TGTGCCAGCAGCAACAGACAGGGTGGACAGCCCCAGCATTTT.

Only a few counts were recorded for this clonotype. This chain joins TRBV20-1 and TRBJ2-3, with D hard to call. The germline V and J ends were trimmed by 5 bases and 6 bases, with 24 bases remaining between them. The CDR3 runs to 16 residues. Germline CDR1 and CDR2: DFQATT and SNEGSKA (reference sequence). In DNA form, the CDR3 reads TGCAGTGCTTTAGGTCGGACCGCCACCGATCGTGATACGCAGTATTTT. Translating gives CSALGRTATDRDTQYF.

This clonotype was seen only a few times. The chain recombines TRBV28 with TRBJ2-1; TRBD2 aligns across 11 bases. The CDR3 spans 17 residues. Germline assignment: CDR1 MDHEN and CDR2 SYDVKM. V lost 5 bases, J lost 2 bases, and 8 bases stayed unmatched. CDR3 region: CASSSGTSGFPYNEQFF. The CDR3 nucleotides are TGTGCCAGCAGTAGCGGGACTAGCGGTTTTCCCTACAATGAGCAGTTCTTC.

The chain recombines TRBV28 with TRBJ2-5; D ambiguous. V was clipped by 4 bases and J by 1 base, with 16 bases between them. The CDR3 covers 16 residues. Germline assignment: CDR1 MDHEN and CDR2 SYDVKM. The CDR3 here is CASSWMAEQAQETQYF. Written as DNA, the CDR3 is TGTGCCAGCAGTTGGATGGCAGAGCAGGCCCAAGAGACCCAGTACTTC.

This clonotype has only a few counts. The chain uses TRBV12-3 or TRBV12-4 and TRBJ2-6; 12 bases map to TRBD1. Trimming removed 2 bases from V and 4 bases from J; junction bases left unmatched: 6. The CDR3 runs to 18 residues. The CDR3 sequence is CASSLQGQGAGGANVLTF. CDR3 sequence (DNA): TGTGCCAGCAGTTTACAGGGACAGGGGGCTGGCGGGGCCAACGTCCTGACTTTC.

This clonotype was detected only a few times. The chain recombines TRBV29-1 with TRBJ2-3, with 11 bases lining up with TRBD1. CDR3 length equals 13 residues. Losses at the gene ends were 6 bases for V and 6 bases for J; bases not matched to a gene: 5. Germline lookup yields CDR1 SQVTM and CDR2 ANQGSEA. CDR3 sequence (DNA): TGCAGCGTAGGACAGGGGGCGGGGGATACGCAGTATTTT. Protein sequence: CSVGQGAGDTQYF.

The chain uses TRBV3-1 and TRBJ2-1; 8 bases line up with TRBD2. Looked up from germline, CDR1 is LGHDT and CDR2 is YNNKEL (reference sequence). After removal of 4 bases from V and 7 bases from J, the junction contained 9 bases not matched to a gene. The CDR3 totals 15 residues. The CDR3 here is CASSPQAGARNEQFF. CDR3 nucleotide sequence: TGTGCCAGCAGCCCACAAGCGGGAGCTCGTAATGAGCAGTTCTTC.